Below, 30 T cell receptor beta chains from the same sample are listed, as sequenced in a study of cytomegalovirus exposure and HLA in healthy donors. Amplification used 60 Vbeta primers and 13 Jbeta primers. Clones were read by immunoSEQ multiplex PCR, and TCRdb kept only the in-frame ones, dropping some. The repertoire table contains about 130,000 clones. The sample consisted of PBMCs. The receptors were gathered from a man in his thirties or forties in good health and CMV-seronegative.

The chain carries TRBV5-5 and TRBJ2-7, with a weak D call TRBD1 (5 bases). CDR3 length equals 14 residues. Looked up from germline, CDR1 is SGHKS and CDR2 is YYEKEE (reference sequence). Deletions cut 2 bases from V and 2 bases from J, with 11 bases between. The CDR3 here is CASSFRDRAYEQYF. CDR3 DNA sequence: TGTGCCAGCAGCTTCCGAGACAGAGCCTACGAGCAGTACTTC.

The rearrangement joins TRBV5-6 to TRBJ2-3; D ambiguous. This CDR3 region has 13 residues. V dropped 4 bases and J dropped 2 bases, with 8 bases sitting between them. Germline-derived CDR1 and CDR2 are SGHDT and YYEEEE. CDR3 loop: CASSPEITDTQYF. The CDR3 DNA reads as TGTGCCAGCAGCCCCGAGATCACAGATACGCAGTATTTT. Drawing the rest from reference TRBV5-6 and TRBJ2-3, the complete variable domain is DAGVTQSPTHLIKTRGQQVTLRCSPKSGHDTVSWYQQALGQGPQFIFQYYEEEERQRGNFPDRFSGHQFPNYSSELNVNALLLGDSALYLCASSPEITDTQYFGPGTRLTVL.

The chain couples TRBV4-2 to TRBJ2-7, with 9 bases lining up with TRBD1. The junction had 6 bases not matched to a gene; V was cut back by 0 bases and J by 3 bases. Germline V gives CDR1 LGHNA, CDR2 YNFKEQ. The CDR3 runs 16 residues. Here the CDR3 DNA reads TGTGCCAGCAGCCAAGAAAGGGGACAGGGATTCTACGAGCAGTACTTC. Its translation: CASSQERGQGFYEQYF.

The chain is built from TRBV29-1 and TRBJ2-7; 8 bases map to TRBD2. V lost 8 bases, J lost 2 bases, and 5 bases stayed unmatched. The CDR3 runs to 12 residues. CDR1 and CDR2 (germline): SQVTM, ANQGSEA. The CDR3 nucleotides are TGCAGCATTCGAGCGGGAGCCTACGAGCAGTACTTC. Its protein product is CSIRAGAYEQYF.

The rearrangement links TRBV6-5 to TRBJ2-1; the match to TRBD2 covers 11 bases. Germline assignment: CDR1 MNHEY and CDR2 SVGAGI. V was pared by 5 bases and J by 8 bases, with 8 bases of the junction left unmatched. The CDR3 has 15 residues. In DNA form, the CDR3 reads TGTGCCAGCAGTGCTGTAGCGGGAGGGGATCATGAGCAGTTCTTC. Encoded protein: CASSAVAGGDHEQFF.

V usage is TRBV9 and J usage is TRBJ2-1; maybe TRBD2 (6 bases). The CDR3 runs 17 residues. Trimming shortened V by 4 bases and J by 5 bases, and 22 bases separated the two germline ends. The germline CDR1 and CDR2 sequences are SGDLS and YYNGEE. Here the CDR3 reads CASSPKGGSPSDNEQFF. CDR3 coding DNA: TGTGCCAGCAGCCCCAAGGGAGGATCTCCTTCCGACAATGAGCAGTTCTTC. The full variable domain, with the rest looked up from reference TRBV9 and TRBJ2-1, is DSGVTQTPKHLITATGQRVTLRCSPRSGDLSVYWYQQSLDQGLQFLIQYYNGEERAKGNILERFSAQQFPDLHSELNLSSLELGDSALYFCASSPKGGSPSDNEQFFGPGTRLTVL.

The chain is built from TRBV27 and TRBJ2-1; the match to TRBD2 covers 8 bases. The germline V gene encodes CDR1 MNHEY and CDR2 SMNVEV (reference sequence). The CDR3 totals 14 residues. The J segment lost 9 bases and the V segment lost 8 bases, leaving 12 bases of the junction unmatched. The CDR3 sequence: CASGIISGSTEQFF. The CDR3 nucleotides are TGTGCCAGCGGTATCATCAGCGGGAGCACTGAGCAGTTCTTC.

The chain couples TRBV28 to TRBJ2-7; TRBD1 matches at 7 bases. The V and J ends lost 5 bases and 0 bases, in that order; junction bases with no gene match: 7. The CDR3 consists of 15 residues. Germline V gives CDR1 MDHEN, CDR2 SYDVKM. This chain's CDR3 is CASSQGQVVSYEQYF. The DNA of the CDR3 is TGTGCCAGCAGTCAAGGACAGGTTGTCTCCTACGAGCAGTACTTC. The variable domain in full, with the rest retrieved from reference TRBV28 and TRBJ2-7, is DVKVTQSSRYLVKRTGEKVFLECVQDMDHENMFWYRQDPGLGLRLIYFSYDVKMKEKGDIPEGYSVSREKKERFSLILESASTNQTSMYLCASSQGQVVSYEQYFGPGTRLTVT.

The chain links TRBV7-9 to TRBJ2-1, with TRBD2 matching over 8 bases. The CDR3 is made up of 16 amino acids. The V gene's germline CDR1 is SEHNR and CDR2 FQNEAQ (reference sequence). The V segment lost 0 bases and the J segment 7 bases; nucleotides outside the gene matches: 8. CDR3 amino acids: CASSLAGTSYGNEQFF. CDR3 nucleotides: TGTGCCAGCAGCTTAGCGGGGACTAGTTACGGGAATGAGCAGTTCTTC.

This chain links TRBV7-9 with TRBJ2-7, with a possible D match to TRBD1 (6 bases). The CDR3 loop spans 15 amino acids. With 1 base removed from V and 4 bases from J, the gap between germline ends came to 14 bases. Germline V gene sequence: CDR1 SEHNR, CDR2 FQNEAQ (reference sequence). As DNA, the CDR3 is TGTGCCAGCAGCTTAGTTGGCAGGGGATTTTACGAGCAGTACTTC. This encodes CASSLVGRGFYEQYF.

The rearrangement joins TRBV28 to TRBJ1-2, with a possible D match to TRBD1 (5 bases). The CDR3 is made up of 13 amino acids. V was shortened by 4 bases and J by 7 bases, with 13 bases between the two germline ends. The germline V gene has CDR1 MDHEN and CDR2 SYDVKM. CDR3 amino acids: CASSYISGFGYTF. The CDR3 coding sequence is TGTGCCAGCAGTTACATATCAGGGTTTGGCTACACCTTC.

The V gene is TRBV7-8, the J gene TRBJ2-5; 12 bases agree with TRBD2. Looked up from germline, CDR1 is SGHVS and CDR2 is FQNEAQ. V gave up 4 bases and J gave up 4 bases; unmatched junction bases: 10. This CDR3 comprises 17 residues. The CDR3 here is CASSSRSSGRAAETQYF. As DNA, the CDR3 is TGTGCCAGCAGCTCGAGATCTAGCGGGAGGGCCGCAGAGACCCAGTACTTC.

The chain couples TRBV21-1 to TRBJ2-2; TRBD2, the table's D call, was not compared with the DNA. TRBV21-1 is a pseudogene segment. This CDR3 spans 16 amino acids. The CDR3 loop reads CASSSGTSKNTGELFF. CDR3 in DNA: TGTGCCAGCAGCTCCGGGACTAGCAAGAACACCGGGGAGCTGTTTTTT.

This chain uses TRBV11-3 with TRBJ2-1; perhaps TRBD2 as D (6 bases). CDR3 length equals 14 residues. From germline, CDR1 is SGHNT and CDR2 YENEEA. V was clipped by 5 bases and J by 2 bases, with 10 bases between them. The CDR3 coding sequence is TGTGCCAGCAGCGGGGAGGTTCCCTACAATGAGCAGTTCTTC. Residues: CASSGEVPYNEQFF.

The chain couples TRBV19 to TRBJ1-1; 7 bases align to TRBD1. The V gene end was trimmed by 3 bases and the J gene end by 5 bases; junction bases not matched to a gene: 0. There are 12 residues in the CDR3. Looked up from germline, CDR1 is LNHDA and CDR2 is SQIVND (reference sequence). CDR3 DNA: TGTGCCAGTAGTATGACAGGGACTGAAGCTTTCTTT. It specifies CASSMTGTEAFF.

The chain carries TRBV5-1 and TRBJ1-1; unclear D gene. From germline, CDR1 is SGHRS and CDR2 YFSETQ. This CDR3 is built from 13 residues. The V gene lost 2 bases and the J gene lost 7 bases, with 12 bases spanning the gap. As DNA, the CDR3 is TGCGCCAGCAGCTTAGGCAGCGGAAATGAAGCTTTCTTT. Protein: CASSLGSGNEAFF.

This chain uses TRBV6-1 with TRBJ1-1; D uncertain. Germline-derived CDR1 and CDR2 are MNHNS and SASEGT. The V end lost 2 bases, the J end lost 1 base, and 8 bases lay between the germline ends. The CDR3 extends over 14 amino acids. The CDR3 is CASSETGWNTEAFF. Written as DNA, the CDR3 is TGTGCCAGCAGTGAAACCGGGTGGAACACTGAAGCTTTCTTT.

The chain carries TRBV20-1 and TRBJ2-7; tentative D call: TRBD2 (6 bases). CDR1 is DFQATT and CDR2 is SNEGSKA in the germline V gene (reference sequence). This CDR3 is built from 11 residues. V dropped 8 bases and J dropped 1 base, with 9 bases sitting between them. CDR3 amino acids: CSSGDSYEQYF. The CDR3 DNA reads as TGCAGTTCGGGGGATTCCTACGAGCAGTACTTC.

The V call is TRBV13, the J call TRBJ1-1; D gene uncertain. The germline V gene has CDR1 PRHDT and CDR2 FYEKMQ (reference sequence). Trimming cost V 4 bases and J 3 bases, with 12 bases left between them. The CDR3 has 14 residues. CDR3: CASSYLSGDTEAFF. In DNA, the CDR3 is TGTGCCAGCAGCTACCTATCCGGGGACACTGAAGCTTTCTTT.

The chain carries TRBV5-1 and TRBJ1-5; TRBD1 might be the D (6 bases). Looked up from germline, CDR1 is SGHRS and CDR2 is YFSETQ. The CDR3 contains 14 residues. Trimming left V 2 bases short and J 3 bases short, with 9 bases between. The CDR3 protein is CASSLSGDNQPQHF. CDR3 DNA sequence: TGCGCCAGCAGCTTATCAGGGGACAATCAGCCCCAGCATTTT.

The chain recombines TRBV7-6 with TRBJ1-4; 7 nucleotides align to TRBD1. With V trimmed by 4 bases and J by 1 base, 9 bases remained unmatched. This CDR3 has 17 residues. Per the germline V gene, CDR1 is SGHVS and CDR2 is FNYEAQ. CDR3: CASSSPYRGGTNEKLFF. CDR3 DNA sequence: TGTGCCAGCAGCTCCCCATACAGGGGTGGAACTAATGAAAAACTGTTTTTT.

V is TRBV5-1 and J is TRBJ1-6; TRBD1 is a possible D gene (6 bases). Deletions cut 4 bases from V and 9 bases from J, with 17 bases between. The CDR3 consists of 15 residues. CDR1 SGHRS and CDR2 YFSETQ come from the germline V gene. The CDR3 here is CASSPDITGRSPLHF. The CDR3 DNA reads as TGCGCCAGCAGCCCAGACATCACAGGGCGTTCACCCCTCCACTTT.

This chain connects TRBV30 to TRBJ2-5; the D is unclear. The J call may be faulty, since TRBJ2-7 better matches the DNA end. Germline V CDR1 and CDR2: GTSNPN, SVGIG (reference sequence). The CDR3 sequence is 11 residues long. CDR3 coding DNA: TGTGCCTGGAGTACCGATGTCGAGCAGTACTTC. Translating gives CAWSTDVEQYF.

This rearrangement joins TRBV30 to TRBJ1-1; a possible D gene is TRBD1 (5 bases). V shed 1 base and J shed 3 bases, with 18 bases lying between them. Germline-derived CDR1 and CDR2 are GTSNPN and SVGIG (reference sequence). The length of the CDR3 is 16 residues. CDR3 residues: CAWSALQAQADTEAFF. CDR3 nucleotides: TGTGCCTGGAGTGCTTTACAGGCCCAAGCCGACACTGAAGCTTTCTTT.

This chain links TRBV2 with TRBJ2-1, with D tentatively TRBD2 (6 bases). CDR1 SNHLY and CDR2 FYNNEI come from the germline V gene. V dropped 3 bases and J dropped 4 bases, with 13 bases sitting between them. This CDR3 region has 15 residues. CDR3 amino acids: CASSDWRDEYNEQFF. CDR3 DNA: TGTGCCAGCAGTGACTGGCGGGATGAGTACAATGAGCAGTTCTTC.

J is TRBJ2-7 and V is TRBV27; tentatively, D is TRBD2 (6 bases). The CDR3 covers 13 residues. CDR1 and CDR2 from the germline V gene are MNHEY and SMNVEV (reference sequence). The V end was cut by 3 bases, the J end by 3 bases, with 9 bases between. The CDR3 here is CASSFRGNYEQYF. For the CDR3, the DNA is TGTGCCAGCAGTTTCCGGGGGAACTACGAGCAGTACTTC.

This chain uses TRBV6-6 with TRBJ2-7; a possible D gene is TRBD1 (5 bases). This CDR3 comprises 13 residues. Deletions cut 6 bases from V and 3 bases from J, with 12 bases between. From germline, CDR1 is MNHNY and CDR2 SVGAGI (reference sequence). CDR3 sequence: CASSGHSYYEQYF. CDR3 bases: TGTGCCAGCAGCGGACACAGTTACTACGAGCAGTACTTC.

V usage is TRBV5-1 and J usage is TRBJ2-1, with 8 bases fitting TRBD1. V was clipped by 1 base and J by 8 bases; unmatched bases: 11. Germline CDR1 and CDR2: SGHRS and YFSETQ. The CDR3 contains 16 residues. This chain's CDR3 is CASSLNVGQGSHEQFF. As DNA, the CDR3 is TGCGCCAGCAGCTTGAATGTTGGACAGGGTTCTCATGAGCAGTTCTTC.

The V call is TRBV27, the J call TRBJ2-1; unclear D gene. Looked up from germline, CDR1 is MNHEY and CDR2 is SMNVEV (reference sequence). This CDR3 comprises 14 residues. Trimming pared 6 bases from V and 0 bases from J, leaving 9 bases between. In DNA form, the CDR3 reads TGTGCCAGCAGCTTGATGAGCTCCTACAATGAGCAGTTCTTC. Translated: CASSLMSSYNEQFF.

The chain combines TRBV6-5 with TRBJ2-4; D is unclear. The CDR3 length is 13 residues. Trimming shortened V by 7 bases and J by 6 bases, and 13 bases separated the two germline ends. Germline V gene sequence: CDR1 MNHEY, CDR2 SVGAGI. The CDR3 region has the DNA TGTGCCAGCAAAAACGCGGCGCTAAACATTCAGTACTTC. Translation: CASKNAALNIQYF.